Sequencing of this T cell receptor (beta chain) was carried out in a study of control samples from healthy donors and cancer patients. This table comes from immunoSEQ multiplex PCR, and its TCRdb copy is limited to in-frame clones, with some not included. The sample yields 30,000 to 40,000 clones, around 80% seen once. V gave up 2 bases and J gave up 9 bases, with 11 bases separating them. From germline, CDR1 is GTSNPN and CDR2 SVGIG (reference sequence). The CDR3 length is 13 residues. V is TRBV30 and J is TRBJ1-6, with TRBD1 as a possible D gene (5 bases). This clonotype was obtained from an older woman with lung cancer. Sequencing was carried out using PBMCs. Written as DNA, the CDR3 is TGTGCCTGGAGTAAGGGGAGTGCTTCACCCCTCCACTTT. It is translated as CAWSKGSASPLHF.